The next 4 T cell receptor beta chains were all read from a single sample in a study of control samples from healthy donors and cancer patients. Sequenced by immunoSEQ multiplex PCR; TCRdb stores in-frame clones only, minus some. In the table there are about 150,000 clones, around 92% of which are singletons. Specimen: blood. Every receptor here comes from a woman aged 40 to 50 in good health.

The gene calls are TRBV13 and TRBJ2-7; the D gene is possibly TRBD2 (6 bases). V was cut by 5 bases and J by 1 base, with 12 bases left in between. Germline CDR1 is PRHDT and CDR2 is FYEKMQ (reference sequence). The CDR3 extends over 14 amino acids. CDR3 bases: TGTGCCAGCAGCCTGGGGGGTTCTTCCTACGAGCAGTACTTC. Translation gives CASSLGGSSYEQYF.

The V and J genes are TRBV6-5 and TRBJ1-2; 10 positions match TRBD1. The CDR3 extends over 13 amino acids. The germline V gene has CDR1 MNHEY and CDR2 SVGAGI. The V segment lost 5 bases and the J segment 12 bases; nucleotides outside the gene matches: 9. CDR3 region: CASSPGTGESHTF. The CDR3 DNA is TGTGCCAGCAGTCCCGGGACAGGGGAAAGTCACACCTTC.

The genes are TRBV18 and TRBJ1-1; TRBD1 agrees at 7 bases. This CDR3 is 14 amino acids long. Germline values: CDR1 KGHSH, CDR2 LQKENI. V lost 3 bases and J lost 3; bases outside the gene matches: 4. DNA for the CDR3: TGTGCCAGCTCACCTGACAGGGAGGACACTGAAGCTTTCTTT. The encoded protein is CASSPDREDTEAFF.

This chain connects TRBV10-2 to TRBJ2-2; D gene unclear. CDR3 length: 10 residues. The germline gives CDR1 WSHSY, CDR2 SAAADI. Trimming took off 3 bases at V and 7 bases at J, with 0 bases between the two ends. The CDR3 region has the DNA TGCGCCAGCAGTGACGGGGAGCTGTTTTTT. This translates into CASSDGELFF.